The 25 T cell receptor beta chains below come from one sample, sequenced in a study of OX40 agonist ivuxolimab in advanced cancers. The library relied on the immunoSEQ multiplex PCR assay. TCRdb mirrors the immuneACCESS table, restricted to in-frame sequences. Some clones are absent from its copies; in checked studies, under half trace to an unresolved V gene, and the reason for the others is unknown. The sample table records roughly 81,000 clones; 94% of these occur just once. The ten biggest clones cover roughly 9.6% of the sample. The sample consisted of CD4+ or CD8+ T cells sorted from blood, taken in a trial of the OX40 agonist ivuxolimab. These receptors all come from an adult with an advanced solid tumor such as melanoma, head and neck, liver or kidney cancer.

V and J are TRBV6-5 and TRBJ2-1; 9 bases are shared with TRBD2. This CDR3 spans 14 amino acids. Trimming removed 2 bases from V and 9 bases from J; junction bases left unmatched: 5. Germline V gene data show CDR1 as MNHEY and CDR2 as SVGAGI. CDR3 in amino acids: CASSYQREVPEQFF. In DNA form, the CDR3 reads TGTGCCAGCAGTTACCAGCGGGAGGTTCCTGAGCAGTTCTTC.

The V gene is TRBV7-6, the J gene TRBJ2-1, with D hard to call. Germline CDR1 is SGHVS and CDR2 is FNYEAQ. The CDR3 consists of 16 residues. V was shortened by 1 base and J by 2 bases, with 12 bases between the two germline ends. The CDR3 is CASSLGSGNPYNEQFF. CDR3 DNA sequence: TGTGCCAGCAGCTTAGGCTCTGGAAATCCCTACAATGAGCAGTTCTTC.

CDR3 coding DNA: TGTGCCAGCAGCCCAACCGGGACAGGGTCCGCGCAGTACTTC. Amino acids: CASSPTGTGSAQYF. V is TRBV11-2 and J is TRBJ2-7; 9 bases match TRBD1. The CDR3 loop spans 14 amino acids. CDR1 is SGHAT and CDR2 is FQNNGV in the germline V gene. Losses at the gene ends were 5 bases for V and 9 bases for J; bases not matched to a gene: 11. Using reference TRBV11-2 and TRBJ2-7 for the parts outside the CDR3, the full variable domain is EAGVAQSPRYKIIEKRQSVAFWCNPISGHATLYWYQQILGQGPKLLIQFQNNGVVDDSQLPKDRFSAERLKGVDSTLKIQPAKLEDSAVYLCASSPTGTGSAQYFGPGTRLTVT.

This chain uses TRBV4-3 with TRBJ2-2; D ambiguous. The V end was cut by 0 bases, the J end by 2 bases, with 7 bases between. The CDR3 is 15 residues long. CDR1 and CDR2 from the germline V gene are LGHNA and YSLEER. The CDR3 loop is CASSQDLGNTGELFF. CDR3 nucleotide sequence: TGCGCCAGCAGCCAAGATCTAGGAAACACCGGGGAGCTGTTTTTT.

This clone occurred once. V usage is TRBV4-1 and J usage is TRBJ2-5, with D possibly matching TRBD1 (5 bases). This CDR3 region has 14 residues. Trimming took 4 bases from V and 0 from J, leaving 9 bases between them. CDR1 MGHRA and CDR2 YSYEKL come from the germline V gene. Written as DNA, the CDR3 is TGCGCCAGCAGCCCAAGACAGTACCAAGAGACCCAGTACTTC. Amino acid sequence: CASSPRQYQETQYF.

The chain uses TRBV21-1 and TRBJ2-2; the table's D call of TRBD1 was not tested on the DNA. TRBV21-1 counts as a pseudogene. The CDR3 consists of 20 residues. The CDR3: CASSIHPGTGGEGNTGELFF. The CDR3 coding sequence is TGTGCCAGCAGCATCCATCCCGGGACAGGGGGCGAAGGGAACACCGGGGAGCTGTTTTTT.

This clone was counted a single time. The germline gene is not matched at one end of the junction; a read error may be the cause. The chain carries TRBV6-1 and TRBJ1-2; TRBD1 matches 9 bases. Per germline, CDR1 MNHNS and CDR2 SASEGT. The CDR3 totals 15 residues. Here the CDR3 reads CASSEGQGRNYGYTF. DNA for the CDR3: TGTGCCAGCAGCGAAGGACAGGGGCGTAACTATGGCTACACCTTC.

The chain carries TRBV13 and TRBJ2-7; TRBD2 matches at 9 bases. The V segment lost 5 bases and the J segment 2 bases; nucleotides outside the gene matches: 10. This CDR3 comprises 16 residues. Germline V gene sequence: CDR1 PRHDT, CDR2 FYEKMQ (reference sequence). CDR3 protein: CASSPRVASGTYEQYF. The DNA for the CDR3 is TGTGCCAGCAGCCCCCGGGTGGCTAGCGGGACCTACGAGCAGTACTTC.

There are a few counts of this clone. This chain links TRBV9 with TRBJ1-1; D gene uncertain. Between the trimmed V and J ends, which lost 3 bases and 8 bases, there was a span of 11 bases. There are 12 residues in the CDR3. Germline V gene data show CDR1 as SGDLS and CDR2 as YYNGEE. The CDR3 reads CASSDRSEEAFF. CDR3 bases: TGTGCCAGCAGCGATAGAAGTGAGGAAGCTTTCTTT.

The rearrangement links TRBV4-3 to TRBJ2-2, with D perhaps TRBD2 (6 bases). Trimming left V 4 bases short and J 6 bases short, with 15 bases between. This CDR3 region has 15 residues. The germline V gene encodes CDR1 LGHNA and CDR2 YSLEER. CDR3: CASSPENLASGELFF. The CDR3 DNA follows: TGCGCCAGCAGCCCCGAAAACCTAGCGTCCGGGGAGCTGTTTTTT.

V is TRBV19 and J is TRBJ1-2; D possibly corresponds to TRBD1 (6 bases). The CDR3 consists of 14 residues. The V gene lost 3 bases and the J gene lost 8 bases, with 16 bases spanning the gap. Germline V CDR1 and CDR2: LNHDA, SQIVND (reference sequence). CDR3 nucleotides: TGTGCCAGTAGTATCGAAACAGGGTATTGGGGCTACACCTTC. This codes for CASSIETGYWGYTF.

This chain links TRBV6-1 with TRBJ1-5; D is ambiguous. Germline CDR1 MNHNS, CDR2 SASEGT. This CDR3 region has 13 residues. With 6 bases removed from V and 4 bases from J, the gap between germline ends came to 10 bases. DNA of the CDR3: TGTGCCAGCAGGCACTGGGGAAATCAGCCCCAGCATTTT. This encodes CASRHWGNQPQHF.

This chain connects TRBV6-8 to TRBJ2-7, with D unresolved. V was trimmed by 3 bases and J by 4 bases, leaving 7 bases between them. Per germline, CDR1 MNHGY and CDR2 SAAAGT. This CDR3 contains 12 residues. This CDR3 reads CASSYYGYEQYF. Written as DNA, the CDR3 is TGTGCCAGCAGTTATTACGGGTACGAGCAGTACTTC.

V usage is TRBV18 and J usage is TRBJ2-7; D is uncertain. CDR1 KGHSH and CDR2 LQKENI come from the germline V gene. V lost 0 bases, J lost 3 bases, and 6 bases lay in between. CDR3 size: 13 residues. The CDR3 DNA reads TGTGCCAGCTCACCACCGGAGTACTACGAGCAGTACTTC. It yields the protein CASSPPEYYEQYF. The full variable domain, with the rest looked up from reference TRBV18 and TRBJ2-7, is NAGVMQNPRHLVRRRGQEARLRCSPMKGHSHVYWYRQLPEEGLKFMVYLQKENIIDESGMPKERFSAEFPKEGPSILRIQQVVRGDSAAYFCASSPPEYYEQYFGPGTRLTVT.

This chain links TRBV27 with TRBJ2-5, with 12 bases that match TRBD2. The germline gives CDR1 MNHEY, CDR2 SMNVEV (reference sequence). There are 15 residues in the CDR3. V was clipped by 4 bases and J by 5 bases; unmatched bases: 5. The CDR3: CASSSLAGGRETQYF. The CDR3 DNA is TGTGCCAGCAGTTCACTAGCGGGAGGACGGGAGACCCAGTACTTC.

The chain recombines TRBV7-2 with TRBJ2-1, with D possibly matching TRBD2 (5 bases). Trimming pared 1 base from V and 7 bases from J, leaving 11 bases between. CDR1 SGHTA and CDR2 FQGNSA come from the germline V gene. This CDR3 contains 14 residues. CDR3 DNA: TGTGCCAGCAGCTTAGGAGTCGGCGGGAATGAGCAGTTCTTC. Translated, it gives CASSLGVGGNEQFF.

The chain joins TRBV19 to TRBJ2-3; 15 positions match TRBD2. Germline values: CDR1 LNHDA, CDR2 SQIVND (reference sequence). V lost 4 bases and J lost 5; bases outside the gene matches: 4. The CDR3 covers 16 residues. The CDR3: CASSTGLAGGIDTQYF. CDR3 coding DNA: TGTGCCAGTAGTACAGGACTAGCGGGAGGGATAGATACGCAGTATTTT.

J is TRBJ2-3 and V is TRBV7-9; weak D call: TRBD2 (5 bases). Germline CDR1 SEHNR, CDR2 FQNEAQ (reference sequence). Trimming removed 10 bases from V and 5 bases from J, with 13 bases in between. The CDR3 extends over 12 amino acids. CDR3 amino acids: CATEGLEDTQYF. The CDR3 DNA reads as TGTGCCACTGAGGGTCTAGAAGATACGCAGTATTTT.

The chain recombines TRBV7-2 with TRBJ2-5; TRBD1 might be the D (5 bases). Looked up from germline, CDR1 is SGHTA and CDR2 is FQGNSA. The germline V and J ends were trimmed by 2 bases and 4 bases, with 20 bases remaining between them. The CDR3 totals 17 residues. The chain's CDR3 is CASSLSNIRVIAETQYF. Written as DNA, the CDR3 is TGTGCCAGCAGCTTATCAAATATCAGGGTTATCGCAGAGACCCAGTACTTC.

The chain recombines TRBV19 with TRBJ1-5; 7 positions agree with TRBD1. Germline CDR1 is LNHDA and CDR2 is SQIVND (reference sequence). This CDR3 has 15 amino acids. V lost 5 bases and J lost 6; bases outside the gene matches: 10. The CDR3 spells CASSPRQGGFQPQHF. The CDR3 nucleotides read TGTGCCAGTAGTCCCCGACAGGGTGGATTTCAGCCCCAGCATTTT.

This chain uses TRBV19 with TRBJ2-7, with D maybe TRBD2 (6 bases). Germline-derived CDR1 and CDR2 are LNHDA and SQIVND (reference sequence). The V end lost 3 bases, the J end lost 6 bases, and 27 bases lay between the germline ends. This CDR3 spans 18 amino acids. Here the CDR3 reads CASSIATSGGAWGPEQYF. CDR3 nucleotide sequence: TGTGCCAGTAGTATCGCCACATCGGGCGGGGCCTGGGGTCCCGAGCAGTACTTC.

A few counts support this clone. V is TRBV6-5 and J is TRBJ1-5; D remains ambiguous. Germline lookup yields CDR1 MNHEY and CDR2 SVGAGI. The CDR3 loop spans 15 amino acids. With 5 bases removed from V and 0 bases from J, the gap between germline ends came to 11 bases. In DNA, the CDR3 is TGTGCCAGCAGTCCCGGGCGGGGTAGCAATCAGCCCCAGCATTTT. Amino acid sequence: CASSPGRGSNQPQHF.

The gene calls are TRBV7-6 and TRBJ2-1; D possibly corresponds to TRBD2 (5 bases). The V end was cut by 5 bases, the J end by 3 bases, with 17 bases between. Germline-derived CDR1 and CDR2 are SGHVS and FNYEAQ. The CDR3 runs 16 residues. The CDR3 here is CASSHRGGGVYNEQFF. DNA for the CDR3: TGTGCCAGCAGCCACAGAGGAGGTGGGGTCTACAATGAGCAGTTCTTC. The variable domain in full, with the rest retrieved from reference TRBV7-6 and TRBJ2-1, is GAGVSQSPRYKVTKRGQDVALRCDPISGHVSLYWYRQALGQGPEFLTYFNYEAQQDKSGLPNDRFSAERPEGSISTLTIQRTEQRDSAMYRCASSHRGGGVYNEQFFGPGTRLTVL.

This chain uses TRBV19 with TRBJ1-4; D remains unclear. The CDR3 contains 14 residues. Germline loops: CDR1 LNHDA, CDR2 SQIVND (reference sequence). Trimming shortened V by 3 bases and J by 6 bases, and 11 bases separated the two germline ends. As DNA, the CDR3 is TGTGCCAGTAGTATCGCCGGGATTGATGAAAAACTGTTTTTT. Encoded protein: CASSIAGIDEKLFF.

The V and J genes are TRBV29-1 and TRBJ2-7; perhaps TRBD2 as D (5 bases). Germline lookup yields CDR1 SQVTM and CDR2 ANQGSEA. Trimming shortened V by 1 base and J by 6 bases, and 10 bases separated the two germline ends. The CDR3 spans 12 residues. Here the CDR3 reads CSVEASWGEQYF. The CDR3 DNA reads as TGCAGCGTTGAAGCTAGCTGGGGCGAGCAGTACTTC.